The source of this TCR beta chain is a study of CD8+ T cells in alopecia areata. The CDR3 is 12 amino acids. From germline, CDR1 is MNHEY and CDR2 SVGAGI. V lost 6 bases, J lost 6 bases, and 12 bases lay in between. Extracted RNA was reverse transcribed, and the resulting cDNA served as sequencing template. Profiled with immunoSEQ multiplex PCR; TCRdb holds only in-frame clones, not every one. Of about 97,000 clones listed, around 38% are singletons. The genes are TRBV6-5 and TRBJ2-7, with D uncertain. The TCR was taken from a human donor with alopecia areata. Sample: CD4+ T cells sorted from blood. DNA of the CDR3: TGTGCCAGCAGCCCCCGATACGGCGAGCAGTACTTC. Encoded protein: CASSPRYGEQYF.